The T cell receptor beta chain under discussion was sequenced for a study of blood T cell repertoires in COVID-19. At the level of the study: Sources were T cells, B-cell-depleted T cells, or PBMCs; the material itself was cDNA or gDNA.

This clone showed up just once. Assay: immunoSEQ multiplex PCR; the TCRdb copy retains only in-frame clones and omits some. The sample holds some 400,000 clones; 85% to 90% are singletons and the top ten take about 1.1%. This CDR3 spans 17 amino acids. V shed 1 base, J shed 2 bases, and the junction held 7 bases outside the gene matches. The germline CDR1 and CDR2 sequences are SGDLS and YYNGEE. The study assigned cohorts using participant-reported clinical history. Symptom resolution, clearance, or two negative PCRs marked the recovered donors of Cohort 3. Sequencing input: PBMCs or T cells enriched from blood (not recorded which). This TCR came from a man younger than 40 who had recovered from COVID-19. The chain combines TRBV9 with TRBJ2-3; 10 nucleotides line up with TRBD2. Here the CDR3 DNA reads TGTGCCAGCAGCGTAACCCGGACTAGCGGAAACACAGATACGCAGTATTTT. This codes for CASSVTRTSGNTDTQYF. The complete variable domain, with remaining parts taken from reference TRBV9 and TRBJ2-3, reads DSGVTQTPKHLITATGQRVTLRCSPRSGDLSVYWYQQSLDQGLQFLIQYYNGEERAKGNILERFSAQQFPDLHSELNLSSLELGDSALYFCASSVTRTSGNTDTQYFGPGTRLTVL.